This TCR beta chain is from a study of post-analysis software for immune sequencing data (dated by TCRdb to the mid-2010s). For the study in its entirety: Recorded disease courses included relapsing-remitting, secondary progressive and progressive-relapsing multiple sclerosis, with some patients lacking subtype annotation. The patient repertoires were set against under 13 previously published healthy control repertoires from donors whose ages ranged from 6 to 25 years. A subset of samples was prepared in parallel using single-end sample barcoding, then pooled and co-amplified after Illumina adapter ligation.

To demonstrate the VDJtools post-analysis software, TCR beta repertoires were profiled from the peripheral blood of about 13 young patients with multiple sclerosis. Multiple sclerosis patients were children and adolescents aged about 6 to 16 years. V is shortened by 6 bases, J by 5 bases, and the region joining them spans 8 bases. Inclusive of the bounding cysteine and phenylalanine, the CDR3 is 11 residues long. Of the read, only the CDR3 DNA is kept; its 33 bases are in frame from base 1. CDR1 and CDR2, per the germline V gene, are MNHNS and SASEGT. Beyond this particular receptor, the publication reports: Strong co-clustering of samples prepared in the same batch was shown by direct clustering with F measure, prompting a batch-effect correction. The multiple sclerosis patient group was slightly younger than the control group. Normalized Chao1 diversity was significantly lower in multiple sclerosis patients than controls, suggesting substantial peripheral T-cell clonal expansion. Four or five TRBV segments, including TRBV5-6, TRBV5-1 and TRBV20-1, were significantly more frequent in patients than controls.

As for this clonotype: Its binding antigen is unknown. No qualities accompany the bases; no much larger clone lies one base away.

Library method: PCR. The reads were generated on an Illumina HiSeq 2500. Unique molecular identifiers were incorporated into TCR beta cDNA libraries to reduce PCR and sequencing biases. Roughly 500,000 cDNA molecules were obtained per 1 to 10 million input T cells, so each molecule approximated one T cell. Patient libraries were prepared and sequenced with the same protocol used for the earlier healthy control dataset. Within a given batch, samples were prepared together, multiplexed and sequenced on the same HiSeq lane. The authors processed their data as follows. MIGEC handled the raw barcoded reads, throwing out single-read molecular identifier groups before consensus assembly and CDR3 extraction. VDJtools was used for post-analysis of the clonotype tables, with diversity normalized by down-sampling every dataset to the smallest sample size. Repertoire overlap clustering matched CDR3 amino acid but not nucleotide sequences to correct batch-related cross-sample contamination. TCRdb itself trimmed the public reads at Q25 with fastp, ran MiXCR and retained productive beta chains. A single entry per CDR3 protein holds the most common genes and DNA from its merged rows. TCRdb, rather than the study authors, made the V and J calls. This sample gives approximately 660,000 distinct CDR3 sequences in total; roughly three fifths of them show up just once. The ten most abundant clones make up approximately 10% of the sample.

The clonotype originates from a girl aged 2-10 years with multiple sclerosis. The sequencing input was blood. This receptor chain uses TRBV6-1 and TRBJ2-7; the D gene cannot be resolved reliably. The sequence in DNA is TGTGCCAGCAGCGACACACACGAGCAGTACTTC. This is translated as CASSDTHEQYF.